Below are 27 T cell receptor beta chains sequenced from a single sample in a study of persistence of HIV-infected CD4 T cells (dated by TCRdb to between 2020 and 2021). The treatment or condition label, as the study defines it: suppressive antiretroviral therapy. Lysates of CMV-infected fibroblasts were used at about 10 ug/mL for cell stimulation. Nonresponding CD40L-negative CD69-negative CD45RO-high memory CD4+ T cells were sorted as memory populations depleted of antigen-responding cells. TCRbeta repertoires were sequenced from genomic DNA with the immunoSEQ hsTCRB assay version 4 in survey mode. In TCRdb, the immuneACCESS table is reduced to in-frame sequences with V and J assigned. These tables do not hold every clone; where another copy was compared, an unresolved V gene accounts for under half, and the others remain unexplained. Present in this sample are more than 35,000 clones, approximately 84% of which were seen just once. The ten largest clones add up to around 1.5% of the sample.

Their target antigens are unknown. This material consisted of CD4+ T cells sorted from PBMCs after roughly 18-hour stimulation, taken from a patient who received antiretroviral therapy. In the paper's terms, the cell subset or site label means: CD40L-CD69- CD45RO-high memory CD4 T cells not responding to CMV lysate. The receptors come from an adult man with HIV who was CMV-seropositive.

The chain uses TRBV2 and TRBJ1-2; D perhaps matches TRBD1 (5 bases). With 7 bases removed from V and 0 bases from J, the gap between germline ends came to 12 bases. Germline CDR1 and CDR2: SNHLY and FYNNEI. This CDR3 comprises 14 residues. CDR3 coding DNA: TGTGCCAGCACCCTACAGGCTGCTAACTATGGCTACACCTTC. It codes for CASTLQAANYGYTF.

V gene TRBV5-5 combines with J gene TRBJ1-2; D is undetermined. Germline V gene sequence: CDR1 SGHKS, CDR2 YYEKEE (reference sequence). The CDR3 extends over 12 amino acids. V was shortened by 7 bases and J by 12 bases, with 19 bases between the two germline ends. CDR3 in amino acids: CASGSGAGNDTF. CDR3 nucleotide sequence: TGTGCCAGCGGGTCAGGTGCGGGGAATGACACCTTC.

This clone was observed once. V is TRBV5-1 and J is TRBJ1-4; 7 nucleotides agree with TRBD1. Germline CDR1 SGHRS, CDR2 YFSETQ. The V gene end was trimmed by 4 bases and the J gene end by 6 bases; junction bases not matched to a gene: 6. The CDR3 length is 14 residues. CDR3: CASSPQGFDEKLFF. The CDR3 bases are TGCGCCAGCAGCCCACAGGGGTTTGATGAAAAACTGTTTTTT.

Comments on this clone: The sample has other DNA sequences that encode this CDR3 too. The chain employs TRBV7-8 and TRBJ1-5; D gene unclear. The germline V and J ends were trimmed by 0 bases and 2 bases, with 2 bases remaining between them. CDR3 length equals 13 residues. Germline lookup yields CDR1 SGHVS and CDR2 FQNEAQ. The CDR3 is CASSLARNQPQHF. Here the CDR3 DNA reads TGTGCCAGCAGCTTAGCCCGCAATCAGCCCCAGCATTTT.

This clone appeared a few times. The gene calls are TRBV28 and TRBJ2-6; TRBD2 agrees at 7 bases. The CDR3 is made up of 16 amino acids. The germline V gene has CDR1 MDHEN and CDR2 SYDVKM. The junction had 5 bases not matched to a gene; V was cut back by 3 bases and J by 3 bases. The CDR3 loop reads CASSLPGGDGANVLTF. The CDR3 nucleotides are TGTGCCAGCAGTTTGCCGGGGGGAGATGGGGCCAACGTCCTGACTTTC.

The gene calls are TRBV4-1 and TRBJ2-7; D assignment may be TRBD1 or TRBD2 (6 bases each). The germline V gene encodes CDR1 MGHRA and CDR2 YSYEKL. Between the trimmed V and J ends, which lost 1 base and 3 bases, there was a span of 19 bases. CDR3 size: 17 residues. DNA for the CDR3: TGCGCCAGCAGCCAAGGCCCTGTAGGGGGGAGCAACTACGAGCAGTACTTC. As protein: CASSQGPVGGSNYEQYF.

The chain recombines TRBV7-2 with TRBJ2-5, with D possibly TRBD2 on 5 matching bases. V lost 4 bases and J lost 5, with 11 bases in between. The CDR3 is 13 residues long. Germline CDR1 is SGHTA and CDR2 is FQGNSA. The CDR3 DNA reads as TGTGCCAGCAGCTCAGTTAGAGGGGAGACCCAGTACTTC. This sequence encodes CASSSVRGETQYF. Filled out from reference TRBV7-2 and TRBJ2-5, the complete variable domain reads GAGVSQSPSNKVTEKGKDVELRCDPISGHTALYWYRQSLGQGLEFLIYFQGNSAPDKSGLPSDRFSAERTGGSVSTLTIQRTQQEDSAVYLCASSSVRGETQYFGPGTRLLVL.

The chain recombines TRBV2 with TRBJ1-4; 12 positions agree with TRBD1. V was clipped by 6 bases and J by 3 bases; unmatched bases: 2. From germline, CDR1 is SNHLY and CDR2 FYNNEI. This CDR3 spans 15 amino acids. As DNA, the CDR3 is TGTGCCAGCAGGGGACAGGGGGCTGCTAATGAAAAACTGTTTTTT. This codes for CASRGQGAANEKLFF.

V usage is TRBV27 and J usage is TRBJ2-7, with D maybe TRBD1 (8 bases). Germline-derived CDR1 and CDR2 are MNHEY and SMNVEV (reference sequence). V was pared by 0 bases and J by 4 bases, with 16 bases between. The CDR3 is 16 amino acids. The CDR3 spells CASSLSRGTGWYEQYF. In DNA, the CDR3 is TGTGCCAGCAGTTTATCGCGGGGGACAGGATGGTACGAGCAGTACTTC.

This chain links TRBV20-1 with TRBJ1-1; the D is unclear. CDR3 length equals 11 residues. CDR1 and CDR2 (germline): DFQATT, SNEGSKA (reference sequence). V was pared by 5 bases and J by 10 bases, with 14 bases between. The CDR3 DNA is TGCAGTGCTTTGAGAGAACTTAGAGCTTTCTTT. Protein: CSALRELRAFF.

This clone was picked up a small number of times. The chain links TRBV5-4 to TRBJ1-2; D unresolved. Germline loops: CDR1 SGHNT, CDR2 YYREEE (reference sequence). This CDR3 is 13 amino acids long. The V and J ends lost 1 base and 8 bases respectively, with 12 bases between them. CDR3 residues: CASSLTATWGYTF. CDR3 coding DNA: TGTGCCAGCAGCTTGACAGCGACCTGGGGCTACACCTTC. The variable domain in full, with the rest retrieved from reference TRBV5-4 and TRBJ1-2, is ETGVTQSPTHLIKTRGQQVTLRCSSQSGHNTVSWYQQALGQGPQFIFQYYREEENGRGNFPPRFSGLQFPNYSSELNVNALELDDSALYLCASSLTATWGYTFGSGTRLTVV.

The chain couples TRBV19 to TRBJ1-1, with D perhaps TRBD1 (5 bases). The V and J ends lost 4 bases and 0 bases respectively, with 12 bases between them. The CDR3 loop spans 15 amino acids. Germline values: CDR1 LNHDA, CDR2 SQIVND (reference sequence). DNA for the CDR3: TGTGCCAGTAGTACCGCCGGGACGGTGAACACTGAAGCTTTCTTT. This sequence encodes CASSTAGTVNTEAFF.

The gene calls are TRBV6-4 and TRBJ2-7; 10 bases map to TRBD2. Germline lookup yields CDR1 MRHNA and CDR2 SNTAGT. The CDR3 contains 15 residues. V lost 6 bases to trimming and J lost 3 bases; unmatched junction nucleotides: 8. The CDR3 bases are TGTGCCAGCAGCCCAGAAGCGGGGGGGCACTACGAGCAGTACTTC. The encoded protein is CASSPEAGGHYEQYF.

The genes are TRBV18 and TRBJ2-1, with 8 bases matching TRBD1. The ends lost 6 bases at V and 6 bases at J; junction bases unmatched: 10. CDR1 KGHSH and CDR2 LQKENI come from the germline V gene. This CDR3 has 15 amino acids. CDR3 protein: CASSPDRAFGNEQFF. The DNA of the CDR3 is TGTGCCAGCTCTCCGGACAGGGCCTTTGGCAATGAGCAGTTCTTC.

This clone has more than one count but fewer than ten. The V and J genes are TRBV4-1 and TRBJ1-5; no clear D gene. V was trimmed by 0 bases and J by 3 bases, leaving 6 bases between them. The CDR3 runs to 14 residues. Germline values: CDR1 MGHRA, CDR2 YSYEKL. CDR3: CASSQENNNQPQHF. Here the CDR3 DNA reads TGCGCCAGCAGCCAAGAGAACAACAATCAGCCCCAGCATTTT.

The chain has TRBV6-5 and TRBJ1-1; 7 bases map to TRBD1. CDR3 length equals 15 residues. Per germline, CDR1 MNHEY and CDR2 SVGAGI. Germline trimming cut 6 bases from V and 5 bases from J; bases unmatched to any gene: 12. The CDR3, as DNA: TGTGCCAGCAGCGCCCCGGGACAGCTACGGACTGAAGCTTTCTTT. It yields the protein CASSAPGQLRTEAFF.

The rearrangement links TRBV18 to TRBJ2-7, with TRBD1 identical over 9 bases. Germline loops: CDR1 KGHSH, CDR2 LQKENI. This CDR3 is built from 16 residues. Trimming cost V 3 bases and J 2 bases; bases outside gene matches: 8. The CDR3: CASSPTEGTGPYEQYF. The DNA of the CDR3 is TGTGCCAGCTCACCCACCGAGGGGACAGGGCCCTACGAGCAGTACTTC. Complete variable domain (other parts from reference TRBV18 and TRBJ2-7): NAGVMQNPRHLVRRRGQEARLRCSPMKGHSHVYWYRQLPEEGLKFMVYLQKENIIDESGMPKERFSAEFPKEGPSILRIQQVVRGDSAAYFCASSPTEGTGPYEQYFGPGTRLTVT.

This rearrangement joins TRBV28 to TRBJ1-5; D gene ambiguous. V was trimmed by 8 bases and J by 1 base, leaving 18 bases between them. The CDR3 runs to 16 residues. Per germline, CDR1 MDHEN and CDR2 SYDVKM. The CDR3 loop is CASFKEAFGSNQPQHF. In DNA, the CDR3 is TGTGCCAGCTTTAAGGAGGCTTTTGGAAGCAATCAGCCCCAGCATTTT.

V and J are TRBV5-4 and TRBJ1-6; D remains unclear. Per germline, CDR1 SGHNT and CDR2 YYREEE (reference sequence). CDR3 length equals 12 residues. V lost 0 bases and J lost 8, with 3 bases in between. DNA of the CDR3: TGTGCCAGCAGCTTGGACTATTCACCCCTCCACTTT. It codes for CASSLDYSPLHF.

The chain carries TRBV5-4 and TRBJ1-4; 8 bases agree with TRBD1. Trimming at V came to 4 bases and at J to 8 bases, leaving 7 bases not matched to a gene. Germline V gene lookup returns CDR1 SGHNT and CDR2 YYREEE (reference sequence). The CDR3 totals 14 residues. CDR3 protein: CASSLGQGREKLFF. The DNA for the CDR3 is TGTGCCAGCAGCCTCGGACAGGGCAGGGAAAAACTGTTTTTT. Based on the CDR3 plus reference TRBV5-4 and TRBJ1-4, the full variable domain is ETGVTQSPTHLIKTRGQQVTLRCSSQSGHNTVSWYQQALGQGPQFIFQYYREEENGRGNFPPRFSGLQFPNYSSELNVNALELDDSALYLCASSLGQGREKLFFGSGTQLSVL.

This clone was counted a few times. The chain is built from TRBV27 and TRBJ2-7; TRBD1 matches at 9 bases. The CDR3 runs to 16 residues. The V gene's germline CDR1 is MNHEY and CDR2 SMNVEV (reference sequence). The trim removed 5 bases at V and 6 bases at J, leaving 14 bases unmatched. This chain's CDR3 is CASSRKIPGQGSEQYF. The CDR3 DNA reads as TGTGCCAGCAGTCGAAAAATTCCGGGACAGGGATCCGAGCAGTACTTC.

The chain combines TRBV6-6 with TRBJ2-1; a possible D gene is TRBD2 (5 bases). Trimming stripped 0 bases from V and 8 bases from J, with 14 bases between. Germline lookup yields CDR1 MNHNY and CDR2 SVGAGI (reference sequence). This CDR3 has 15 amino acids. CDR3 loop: CASSYSRTGPHEQFF. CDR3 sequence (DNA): TGTGCCAGCAGTTACTCCCGGACTGGCCCCCATGAGCAGTTCTTC.

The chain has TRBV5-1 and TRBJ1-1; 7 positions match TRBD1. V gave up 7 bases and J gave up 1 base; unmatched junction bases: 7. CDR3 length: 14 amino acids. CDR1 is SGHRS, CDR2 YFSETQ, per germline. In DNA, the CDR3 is TGCGCCAGCGGCCCTGGACAGGAGAACACTGAAGCTTTCTTT. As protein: CASGPGQENTEAFF.

This chain's CDR3 is CASSPLGEKLFF. The CDR3 nucleotides are TGTGCCAGCTCACCCCTCGGTGAAAAACTGTTTTTT. This chain joins TRBV18 and TRBJ1-4, with D unresolved. CDR3 length: 12 amino acids. Germline V lookup: CDR1 KGHSH, CDR2 LQKENI. V shed 3 bases and J shed 7 bases, with 6 bases lying between them.

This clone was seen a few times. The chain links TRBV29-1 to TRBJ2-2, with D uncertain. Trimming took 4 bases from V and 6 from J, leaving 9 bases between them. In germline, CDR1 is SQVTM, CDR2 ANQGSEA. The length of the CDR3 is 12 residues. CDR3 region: CSVGVDPGELFF. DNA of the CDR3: TGCAGCGTTGGCGTGGATCCCGGGGAGCTGTTTTTT.

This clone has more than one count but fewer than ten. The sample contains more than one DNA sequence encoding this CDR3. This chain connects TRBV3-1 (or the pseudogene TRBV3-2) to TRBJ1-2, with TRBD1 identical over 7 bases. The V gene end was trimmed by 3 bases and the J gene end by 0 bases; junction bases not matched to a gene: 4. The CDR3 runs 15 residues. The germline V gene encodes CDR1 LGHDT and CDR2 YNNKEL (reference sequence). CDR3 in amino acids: CASSQGGGANYGYTF. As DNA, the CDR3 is TGTGCCAGCAGCCAGGGAGGGGGCGCTAACTATGGCTACACCTTC.

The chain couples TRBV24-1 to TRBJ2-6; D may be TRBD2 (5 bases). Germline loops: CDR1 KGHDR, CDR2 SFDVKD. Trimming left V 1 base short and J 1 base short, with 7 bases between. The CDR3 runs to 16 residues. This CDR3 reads CATSDFGGSGANVLTF. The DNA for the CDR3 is TGTGCCACCAGTGATTTTGGCGGGTCTGGGGCCAACGTCCTGACTTTC.